The clone carrying this TCR beta chain was counted a few times. These data are taken from a study of blood T cell repertoires in COVID-19. Whole-study context: Nucleic acid was either cDNA or gDNA, and it came from T cells, B-cell-depleted T cells, or PBMCs.

Exposed volunteers were people who met a COVID-19 case within 2 weeks before study entry. Clones were sequenced by immunoSEQ multiplex PCR, and TCRdb holds only the in-frame ones, with some missing. Of roughly 270,000 clones detected, around 80% appear once; the ten largest clones hold about 5%. This sequence was found in a man in his forties or fifties who had been exposed to COVID-19. The sample was PBMCs or T cells enriched from blood (not recorded which).

This CDR3 is CASSQGVAGVETQYF. CDR3 nucleotides: TGTGCCAGCAGCCAAGGGGTAGCGGGAGTGGAGACCCAGTACTTC. V and J are TRBV4-2 and TRBJ2-5, with 9 bases fitting TRBD2. The CDR3 covers 15 residues. The germline CDR1 and CDR2 sequences are LGHNA and YNFKEQ. J gave up 5 bases and V 1 base, and 5 bases lay outside the gene matches.